This entry describes one TCR beta chain. Read data end 3 residues before the CDR3 end; the end is taken from the germline J gene. Libraries were prepared by immunoSEQ multiplex PCR; TCRdb keeps only in-frame clonotypes and omits some of them. Here the sample table reports about 40,000 clones. This entry is derived from a study of T cells in women clearing cervical HPV infection. Study context: No precancer developed; the control's incident HPV16 infection cleared within 12 months. HLA type could not be excluded as a confounder. Blood came at first lesion visit for cases, post-clearance for controls.

Dot-blot hybridization genotyped cervical HPV amplified with MY09/MY11 PCR. The CDR3 has 17 residues. The ends lost 3 bases at V and 0 bases at J; junction bases unmatched: 5. CDR1 is DFQATT, CDR2 SNEGSKA, per germline (reference sequence). The clonotype was recovered from a woman between 18 and 70 years old with a cervical HPV16 infection that either progressed to CIN3+ or cleared (not recorded which). The chain carries TRBV20-1 and TRBJ2-6; 10 positions agree with TRBD1. Sequencing input: blood buffy coat. The covered CDR3 bases are TGCAGTGCTAGGGACAGGGGGGGATCCTCTGGGGCCAACGTC. It specifies CSARDRGGSSGANV. The full CDR3 sequence reads CSARDRGGSSGANVLTF.